The subject of this entry is one TCR beta chain. The sample comes from a study of T cell responses to AZD1222 COVID-19 vaccine. This table comes from immunoSEQ multiplex PCR, and its TCRdb copy is limited to in-frame clones, with some not included. The sample has about 150,000 clones; approximately 87% are singletons. From germline, CDR1 is MNHEY and CDR2 SVGAGI. CDR3 size: 15 residues. The ends were cut back, 8 bases at V and 7 bases at J, with 18 bases in the middle. This sample comprised peripheral blood, obtained on day 0 of MenACWY control vaccination. The genes are TRBV6-5 and TRBJ1-6, with D perhaps matching TRBD1 (5 bases). This clonotype was obtained from an adult in good health. CDR3 in DNA: TGTGCCAGCCAAGGCGAGGCGACAGTAAATTCACCCCTCCACTTT. Encoded protein: CASQGEATVNSPLHF.